The present entry profiles one TCR beta chain with its context. Antigen: not known. A read error may be the cause here, since a much bigger clone is one base away. The data derive from a study of blood T cells in healthy people across ages. Whole-study results and caveats: Researchers report that TCR beta diversity correlated strongly with naive T cell percentage. Changes in expanded clonotypes were possibly confounded, as the CMV status of donors was unknown.

Each individual donor underwent a draw of 8 to 10 milliliters of peripheral blood. Total RNA amounts of at least 5 micrograms were extracted per sample. The germline gives CDR1 LGHDT, CDR2 YNNKEL (reference sequence). The CDR3 is 15 amino acids. The second PCR ran roughly 7 to 11 cycles with a sample-barcoded 5' primer and J-beta primers. TCRdb re-derived calls from the 5' RACE reads in MiXCR, one entry per CDR3 protein. The sample carries 650,000 to 1,000,000 distinct CDR3 sequences, under 40% recorded once. The sequence was obtained from a man between 18 and 29 years old in good health. The chain links TRBV3-1 to TRBJ2-5; D gene ambiguous. The sequencing sample was made of blood. The CDR3 bases are TGTGCCAACAGCCAAGATGCGAACGGACAAGAGACCCAGTACTTC. Its protein product is CANSQDANGQETQYF.